A selection of T cell receptor beta chains follows, all from one sample in a study of blood T cell repertoires in COVID-19. Assay: immunoSEQ multiplex PCR; the TCRdb copy retains only in-frame clones and omits some. The repertoire holds 60,000 or so clones, with approximately 84% as singletons. Sequencing was performed on peripheral blood. The source is a human donor in a cohort sampled during active COVID-19. The conserved cysteine and the conserved F or W are not part of the CDR3 here.

>TRBV5-1
ASSLSATGGGNEQF
>TRBV28
ASGPQGAQEKLF
>TRBV6-5
AVTGAGGYT
>TRBV7-3
ASSRGGEWETQY
>TRBV11-3
ASSKNVGGDEKLF
>TRBV19
ASTDRADQPQH
>TRBV10-3
ATGTSAETQY
>TRBV18
ASSPRGQGGGTEAF
>TRBV7-9
ASSFATGTGDRQPQH
>TRBV24-1
ATSAGGSTEAF
>TRBV7-3
ASSLFGGSITGELF
>TRBV27
ASSSGGGAGANVLT
>TRBV7-8
ASSLEGGWVYEQY
>TRBV27
ASSFSGRLSNEQF
>TRBV19
ASSTGHNTEAF
>TRBV11-3
ASSLGSGGKEQY
>TRBV28
ASSPPTVTGANVLT
>TRBV7-2
ASSPRRTSGGYNEQF
>TRBV4-1
ASSQEAGSFRYQPQH
>TRBV25-1
ASRSPGQIYGYT
>TRBV5-4
ASTRGGGGAETQY
>TRBV28
ASSLGQGYGYT
>TRBV7-9
ASSSGRGAGGEKLF
>TRBV10-3
AISATSGSYNEQF
>TRBV28
ASRPSGTSGTDTQY
>TRBV10-3
AISHSTSGYHEQY
>TRBV27
ASSHHGGLAGASYEQY
>TRBV6-6
ASSYQADSLNSPLH
>TRBV9
ASSPEAGEYQETQY
>TRBV5-1
ASSPGQGFMEKLF
>TRBV5-4
ASRPTPGQGAEQY
>TRBV5-8
ASSWTSGLSQQF
>TRBV15
ATSRDIQGRLKNSPLH
>TRBV5-6
ASSLGDSSYNEQF
>TRBV3-1/TRBV3-2
ASSQVGLASDTQY
>TRBV24-1
ATSDTQRTYEQY
>TRBV30
AWSFNKGGNQPQH
>TRBV2
ASMADHTGELF
>TRBV7-2
ASSLAVQAIPEKLF
>TRBV2
ASRGTGVLTDTQY
>TRBV3-1/TRBV3-2
ASSQALLRQGYGYT
>TRBV29-1
SVQQGRTEAF
>TRBV14
ASSRGGHTNEKLF
>TRBV7-2
ASSLIASGTYEQY
>TRBV5-8
ASSLVSSGNTIY
>TRBV7-3
ASSPLAGGMNGELF
>TRBV20-1
SASASGTSGGVDEQF
>TRBV30
AWNWQEDSPLH
>TRBV7-2
ASSFERYFLHTDTQY
>TRBV7-9
ASSLALAGYNEQF
>TRBV2
ASSEFDREVPDTQY
>TRBV4-3
ASSHHGQGGYGYT
>TRBV4-3
ASSFRDSLFNEQF
>TRBV20-1
SASELEAF
>TRBV19
ASSIQLDQPQH